This T cell receptor beta chain derives from a study of blood T cell repertoires in COVID-19. Looking at the study overall: Some COVID-19 samples were acute and others convalescent; all came from the United States, Italy and Spain.

Original processing notes: For nucleated cells, counts were estimated from reference gene primer amplification. Generated by immunoSEQ multiplex PCR, the TCRdb table keeps only in-frame clones and is missing some. The V and J calls and clone size are taken from that table; D and trimming were inferred from the DNA. This table has tens of thousands of clones, roughly 85% appearing once. Per the germline V gene, CDR1 is LNHDA and CDR2 is SQIVND (reference sequence). Trimming took 6 bases from V and 0 from J, leaving 12 bases between them. The CDR3 consists of 15 residues. Sequencing input: peripheral blood. This TCR was recovered from a human donor with active COVID-19. The donor label of this sample is uncertain. The V call is TRBV19, the J call TRBJ2-1; D uncertain. Written as DNA, the CDR3 is TGTGCCAGTAGCGACACCCCTACCTCCTACAATGAGCAGTTCTTC. As protein: CASSDTPTSYNEQFF.